These 13 T cell receptor beta chains came from one sample sequenced in a study of blood T cell repertoires in COVID-19. Assay used: immunoSEQ multiplex PCR; TCRdb lists only in-frame clones, some missing. This sample has 320,000 or so clones, with 88% found just once. The sequenced material came from PBMCs or T cells enriched from blood (not recorded which). The receptor source for this set is a man aged 25-40 years who had recovered from COVID-19.

The gene calls are TRBV2 and TRBJ1-2; D is uncertain. The CDR3 is made up of 12 amino acids. Per germline, CDR1 SNHLY and CDR2 FYNNEI. Trimming cost V 1 base and J 7 bases, with 7 bases left between them. This CDR3 reads CASSEGRFGYTF. The CDR3 bases are TGTGCCAGCAGTGAAGGTCGGTTTGGCTACACCTTC.

This chain links TRBV30 with TRBJ2-1; perhaps TRBD1 as D (6 bases). The CDR3 is 14 residues long. Per germline, CDR1 GTSNPN and CDR2 SVGIG (reference sequence). Trimming took off 4 bases at V and 3 bases at J, with 13 bases between the two ends. The CDR3 coding sequence is TGTGCCTGGACGCAGGGGTTATTCTACAATGAGCAGTTCTTC. Protein product: CAWTQGLFYNEQFF. Looking up the rest from reference TRBV30 and TRBJ2-1 gives the full variable domain: SQTIHQWPATLVQPVGSPLSLECTVEGTSNPNLYWYRQAAGRGLQLLFYSVGIGQISSEVPQNLSASRPQDRQFILSSKKLLLSDSGFYLCAWTQGLFYNEQFFGPGTRLTVL.

The chain has TRBV7-2 and TRBJ2-7, with D perhaps TRBD2 (6 bases). Germline V gives CDR1 SGHTA, CDR2 FQGNSA. The ends were cut back, 1 base at V and 12 bases at J, with 19 bases in the middle. This CDR3 contains 14 residues. CDR3 protein: CASSLGTDLQEGYF. The CDR3 DNA follows: TGTGCCAGCAGCTTAGGGACGGACCTCCAGGAGGGGTACTTC.

The gene calls are TRBV7-6 and TRBJ1-3; 9 positions match TRBD1. J gave up 2 bases and V 2 bases, and 1 base lay outside the gene matches. Germline V gives CDR1 SGHVS, CDR2 FNYEAQ. The length of the CDR3 is 15 residues. This chain's CDR3 is CASSLTGGPGNTIYF. The CDR3 DNA sequence: TGTGCCAGCAGCTTAACAGGGGGCCCTGGAAACACCATATATTTT.

The chain has TRBV11-2 and TRBJ1-4; D unresolved. The V end lost 4 bases, the J end lost 7 bases, and 4 bases lay between the germline ends. CDR3 length equals 11 residues. From germline, CDR1 is SGHAT and CDR2 FQNNGV. The CDR3 loop reads CASSSVEKLFF. The CDR3 nucleotides are TGTGCCAGCAGCTCAGTTGAAAAACTGTTTTTT.

The gene calls are TRBV7-2 and TRBJ2-2, with TRBD2 matching over 12 bases. Trimming at V came to 5 bases and at J to 7 bases, leaving 8 bases not matched to a gene. This CDR3 contains 16 residues. Germline values: CDR1 SGHTA, CDR2 FQGNSA. CDR3 nucleotide sequence: TGTGCCAGCAGCACCAGACTAGCGGGGGCCGACGGGGAGCTGTTTTTT. It translates to CASSTRLAGADGELFF.

This chain uses TRBV19 with TRBJ2-1; TRBD2 matches at 16 bases. This CDR3 is 16 amino acids long. The junction had 3 bases not matched to a gene; V was cut back by 5 bases and J by 5 bases. The germline V gene encodes CDR1 LNHDA and CDR2 SQIVND (reference sequence). CDR3 protein: CASSLGLAGGDNEQFF. The CDR3 bases are TGTGCCAGTAGTCTGGGACTAGCGGGGGGGGACAATGAGCAGTTCTTC.

Only one count was recorded for this clone. This chain links TRBV5-6 with TRBJ1-3; 7 bases line up with TRBD1. CDR1 and CDR2 from the germline V gene are SGHDT and YYEEEE. V lost 4 bases, J lost 4 bases, and 5 bases stayed unmatched. The CDR3 consists of 14 residues. The CDR3 nucleotides are TGTGCCAGCAGCCCTACAGGGGCAGGAAACACCATATATTTT. Translated, it gives CASSPTGAGNTIYF.

The rearrangement links TRBV19 to TRBJ1-5; no clear D gene. Trimming left V 5 bases short and J 9 bases short, with 8 bases between. The germline V gene encodes CDR1 LNHDA and CDR2 SQIVND (reference sequence). This CDR3 spans 11 amino acids. Here the CDR3 reads CASSLTGPQHF. The CDR3 DNA follows: TGTGCCAGTAGTCTTACGGGGCCCCAGCATTTT.

V and J are TRBV5-6 and TRBJ1-1, with a possible D match to TRBD1 (5 bases). The length of the CDR3 is 12 residues. The V and J ends lost 3 bases and 5 bases respectively, with 8 bases between them. Germline V gene sequence: CDR1 SGHDT, CDR2 YYEEEE. The CDR3: CASSWQGTEAFF. The CDR3 coding sequence is TGTGCCAGCAGCTGGCAGGGTACTGAAGCTTTCTTT.

The V and J genes are TRBV6-2 or TRBV6-3 and TRBJ1-5; possible D gene TRBD1, 6 bases. Germline V CDR1 and CDR2: MNHEY, SVGEGT. The CDR3 contains 14 residues. V dropped 5 bases and J dropped 10 bases, with 18 bases sitting between them. The CDR3 DNA is TGTGCCAGCAGTCTAGACAGGCCGTCGTTTCCCCAGCATTTT. Residues: CASSLDRPSFPQHF.

The chain uses TRBV7-9 and TRBJ2-7; 9 bases line up with TRBD1. The CDR3 contains 16 residues. The V gene's germline CDR1 is SEHNR and CDR2 FQNEAQ (reference sequence). The J segment lost 3 bases and the V segment lost 6 bases, leaving 12 bases of the junction unmatched. As DNA, the CDR3 is TGTGCCAGCAGTATCCAACGGGACAGGGAGCTCTACGAGCAGTACTTC. It codes for CASSIQRDRELYEQYF.

The chain is built from TRBV3-1 (or the pseudogene TRBV3-2) and TRBJ1-5; D remains unclear. V was trimmed by 1 base and J by 3 bases, leaving 7 bases between them. Germline-derived CDR1 and CDR2 are LGHDT and YNNKEL (reference sequence). This CDR3 is built from 14 residues. CDR3 sequence: CASSQGGFNQPQHF. CDR3 bases: TGTGCCAGCAGCCAAGGAGGGTTCAATCAGCCCCAGCATTTT.